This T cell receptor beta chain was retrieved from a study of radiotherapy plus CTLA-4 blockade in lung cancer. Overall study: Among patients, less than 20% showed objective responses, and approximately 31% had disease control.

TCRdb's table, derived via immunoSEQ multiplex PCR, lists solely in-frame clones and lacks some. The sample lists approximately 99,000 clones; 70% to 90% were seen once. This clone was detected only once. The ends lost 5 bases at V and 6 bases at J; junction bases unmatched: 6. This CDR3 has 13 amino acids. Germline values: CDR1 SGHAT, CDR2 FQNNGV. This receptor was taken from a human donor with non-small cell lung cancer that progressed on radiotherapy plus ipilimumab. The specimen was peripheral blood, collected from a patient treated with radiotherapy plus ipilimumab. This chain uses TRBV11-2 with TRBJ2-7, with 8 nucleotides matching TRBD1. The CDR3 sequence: CASSPDRVSEQYF. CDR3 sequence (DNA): TGTGCCAGCAGCCCGGACAGGGTAAGCGAGCAGTACTTC.